These T cell receptor beta chains were read from a single sample in a study of shared clonotypes between healthy human individuals. The assay was immunoSEQ multiplex PCR, and TCRdb's table has in-frame clones only and misses some. The repertoire holds roughly 500,000 clones, with 70% to 80% as singletons. Sequencing used PBMCs. These receptors were collected from a woman aged 40 to 55 in good health. Some clones in this sample may be carry-over from other donors' samples. Both conserved end residues are part of each CDR3. D genes are given only for firm matches. Clone size is stated in some rows and not others, as once, few, many or a class when expanded.

clone size	D gene	V gene	J gene	CDR3 DNA	CDR3 protein
NA	TRBD1	TRBV28	TRBJ2-4	TGTGCCAGCAGTTCACAGGGGGCGCTAAACATTCAGTACTTC	CASSSQGALNIQYF
once	TRBD2	TRBV5-1	TRBJ2-7	TGCGCCAGCAGCACCGGACTAGCGGTGCGAGAGCAGTACTTC	CASSTGLAVREQYF
NA	TRBD2	TRBV5-4	TRBJ2-1	TGTGCCAGCAGCTTGGAAGCGGGAGGTCGGAATGAGCAGTTCTTC	CASSLEAGGRNEQFF
NA	NA	TRBV12-1	TRBJ2-5	TGTGCCAGCACCTATATCTACTTC	CASTYIYF
NA	NA	TRBV6-5	TRBJ1-3	TGTGCCAGCAGTCTGGGCCAGGGGACTGGAAACACCATATATTTT	CASSLGQGTGNTIYF
NA	TRBD1	TRBV7-3	TRBJ2-7	TGTGCCAGCAGCTTGGACAGGGGGCGCGAGCAGTACTTC	CASSLDRGREQYF
NA	TRBD1	TRBV9	TRBJ2-3	TGTGCCAGCAGCGTACGGGACAGGGTCGCCGATACGCAGTATTTT	CASSVRDRVADTQYF
many	TRBD1	TRBV6-5	TRBJ1-5	TGTGCCAGCTCTACCGGGACAGACAATCAGCCCCAGCATTTT	CASSTGTDNQPQHF
NA	NA	TRBV5-1	TRBJ1-1	TGCGCCAGCAGCTTGGCCGTCGGGGGGCAGACTGAAGCTTTCTTT	CASSLAVGGQTEAFF
NA	NA	TRBV30	TRBJ2-5	TGTGCCTGGAAAGGACGCCGCCAAGAGACCCAGTACTTC	CAWKGRRQETQYF
once	TRBD2	TRBV18	TRBJ2-1	TGTGCCAGCTCAGGGACTAGCGGGCGAGCCTCCAATGAGCAGTTCTTC	CASSGTSGRASNEQFF
NA	TRBD1	TRBV19	TRBJ1-1	TGTGCCAGTAGTATAGAAGGGGGCGGTTGGACTGAAGCTTTCTTT	CASSIEGGGWTEAFF
once	TRBD2	TRBV5-5	TRBJ2-1	TGTGCCAGCAGCTTGGCCGACAGCGGGGCCAATGAGCAGTTCTTC	CASSLADSGANEQFF
NA	TRBD1	TRBV7-8	TRBJ2-1	TGTGCCAGCAGCTTACGGGACAGGGCCCAAAATGAGCAGTTCTTC	CASSLRDRAQNEQFF
NA	NA	TRBV18	TRBJ1-1	TGTGCCAGCTCAGCGAACACTGAAGCTTTCTTT	CASSANTEAFF
once	NA	TRBV7-9	TRBJ2-5	TGTGCCAGCAGCAGGTATAGACAGACGGGAGAGACCCAGTACTTC	CASSRYRQTGETQYF
NA	NA	TRBV7-9	TRBJ2-7	TGTGCCAGCAGCAAACAAAAGGAGGTATTCGGGGTGGCTTACGAGCAGCACTTC	CASSKQKEVFGVAYEQHF
NA	NA	TRBV28	TRBJ1-1	TGTGCCAGCAGATCCAAACAGGGTAGGGTCAACACTGAAGCTTTCTTT	CASRSKQGRVNTEAFF
NA	NA	TRBV7-3	TRBJ2-7	TGTGCCAGCAGTCCAGCTGGGGGGTACGAGCAGTACTTC	CASSPAGGYEQYF
many	NA	TRBV30	TRBJ2-1	TGTGCCTGGAGCGCCTCCTGGGGGGACAATGAGCAGTTCTTC	CAWSASWGDNEQFF
once	NA	TRBV6-6	TRBJ1-2	TGTGCCAGCAGCCGAGCAGAGGGGCATGGCTACACCTTC	CASSRAEGHGYTF
many	NA	TRBV6-6	TRBJ2-2	TGTGCCAGCAGCTTACGTCCTACCGGGGAGCTGTTTTTT	CASSLRPTGELFF
few	NA	TRBV5-1	TRBJ1-2	TGCGCCAGCAGTGTAGGGCGACAGGAAGAAGGCTATGGCTACACCTTC	CASSVGRQEEGYGYTF
NA	NA	TRBV7-9	TRBJ1-3	TGTGCCAGCAGCTTAGCGTTGACAGAACTAAACTCTGGAAACACCATATATTTT	CASSLALTELNSGNTIYF
NA	TRBD2	TRBV10-1	TRBJ2-5	TGCGCCAGCAGTGACACTAGCGGGAATCAAGAGACCCAGTACTTC	CASSDTSGNQETQYF
NA	NA	TRBV18	TRBJ2-6	TGTGCCAGCTCCCCTCTCTCCCAGTCCGGGGCCTCTGGGGCCAACGTCCTGACTTTC	CASSPLSQSGASGANVLTF
NA	TRBD2	TRBV27	TRBJ2-7	TGTGCCAGCAGACTAGCGGGAGAATACGAGCAGTACTTC	CASRLAGEYEQYF
NA	TRBD2	TRBV4-1	TRBJ2-3	TGCGCCAGCAGCCAAGGGGCCCGCGGGAGTCGCGCAGATACGCAGTATTTT	CASSQGARGSRADTQYF
NA	NA	TRBV7-2	TRBJ2-3	TGTGCCAGCAGCTTAGGTGGATACGCAGATACGCAGTATTTT	CASSLGGYADTQYF
NA	NA	TRBV27	TRBJ2-7	TGTGCCAGCAGAACACTAGCCATACAGACCTACGAGCAGTACTTC	CASRTLAIQTYEQYF
NA	NA	TRBV5-6	TRBJ1-1	TGTGCCAGCAGCTTATTACAGTTGGGGAACACTGAAGCTTTCTTT	CASSLLQLGNTEAFF
once	NA	TRBV4-1	TRBJ2-7	TGCGCCAGCAGCCAAGGTGGTCCGGGACGGGGTTCCTACGAGCAGTACTTC	CASSQGGPGRGSYEQYF
NA	TRBD1	TRBV15	TRBJ1-4	TGTGCCACCAGCTACGGGACAGGGGCTGAAAAACTGTTTTTT	CATSYGTGAEKLFF
NA	NA	TRBV2	TRBJ1-5	TGTGCCAGCAGGGACCTGAATCAGGGAAATCAGCCCCAGCATTTT	CASRDLNQGNQPQHF
NA	NA	TRBV29-1	TRBJ1-1	TGCAGCGTTAAGGGACTGTACAACACTGAAGCTTTCTTT	CSVKGLYNTEAFF
NA	NA	TRBV29-1	TRBJ2-3	TGCAGCGTTGAGTATTTTAGCGGACGCACAGATACGCAGTATTTT	CSVEYFSGRTDTQYF
NA	NA	TRBV2	TRBJ1-5	TGTGCCAGCAGCTACGATCAGCCCCAGCATTTT	CASSYDQPQHF
few	NA	TRBV18	TRBJ1-5	TGTGCCAGCTCCATCGGACATAGCAATCAGCCCCAGCATTTT	CASSIGHSNQPQHF
once	NA	TRBV15	TRBJ2-7	TGTGCCACCAGCAGGGAAGGGGTCGAGCAGTACTTC	CATSREGVEQYF
once	NA	TRBV15	TRBJ1-1	TGTGCCACCAGCAGAGGGGCGGAATTGAACACTGAAGCTTTCTTT	CATSRGAELNTEAFF
NA	TRBD1	TRBV7-2	TRBJ1-2	TGTGCCAGCAGCTTAGGTAGAGGACAGGGGCCAAGCAGCTATGGCTACACCTTC	CASSLGRGQGPSSYGYTF
NA	NA	TRBV5-1	TRBJ1-1	TGCGCCAGCAGCATTGAGGGCGGAGGGACTGAAGCTTTCTTT	CASSIEGGGTEAFF
once	TRBD1	TRBV28	TRBJ1-2	TGTGCCAGCAGTCAACCGGGACAGGTTTTTTTAAAGTATGGCTACACCTTC	CASSQPGQVFLKYGYTF
once	TRBD1	TRBV30	TRBJ2-3	TGTGCCTGGAAGCCGGGACAGGGTCGCACAGATACGCAGTATTTT	CAWKPGQGRTDTQYF
NA	TRBD2	TRBV5-1	TRBJ2-1	TGCGCCAGCAGCTTGGTGGCTAGCGGGAGTGGGGTCAATGAGCAGTTCTTC	CASSLVASGSGVNEQFF
NA	NA	TRBV28	TRBJ2-7	TGTGCCAGCAGGTCTACAGGGAACGAGCAGTACTTC	CASRSTGNEQYF
NA	NA	TRBV19	TRBJ1-5	TGTGCCAGTAGTTTAGGGAGAAATCAGCCCCAGCATTTT	CASSLGRNQPQHF
few	NA	TRBV30	TRBJ1-6	TGTGCCTGGACAATGGACAGTGGCTCTTCACCCCTCCACTTT	CAWTMDSGSSPLHF
NA	TRBD1	TRBV5-1	TRBJ1-2	TGTGCCAGCAGCCTATGGGGGACAGGGGATTCCTATGGCTACACCTTC	CASSLWGTGDSYGYTF